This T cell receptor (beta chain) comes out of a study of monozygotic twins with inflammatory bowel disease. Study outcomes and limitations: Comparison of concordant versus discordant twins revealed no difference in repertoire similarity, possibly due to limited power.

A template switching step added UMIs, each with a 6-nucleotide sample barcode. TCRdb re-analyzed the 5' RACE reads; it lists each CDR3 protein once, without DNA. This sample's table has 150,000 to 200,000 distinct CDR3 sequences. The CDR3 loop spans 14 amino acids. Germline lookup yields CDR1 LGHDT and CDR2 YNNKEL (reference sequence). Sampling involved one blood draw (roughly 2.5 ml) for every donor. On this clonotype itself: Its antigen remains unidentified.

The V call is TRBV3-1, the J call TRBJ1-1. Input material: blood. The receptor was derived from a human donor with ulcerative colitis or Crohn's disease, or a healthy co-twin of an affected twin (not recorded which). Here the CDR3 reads CASSQELEGTEAFF. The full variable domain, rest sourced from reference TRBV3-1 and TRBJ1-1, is DTAVSQTPKYLVTQMGNDKSIKCEQNLGHDTMYWYKQDSKKFLKIMFSYNNKELIINETVPNRFSPKSPDKAHLNLHINSLELGDSAVYFCASSQELEGTEAFFGQGTRLTVV.